This paragraph covers one T cell receptor (beta chain) sequence. Its matching antigen is unknown. This sample is part of a study of T cells expressing NK-cell markers. Study-level information: The study sequenced eight donors, seven HCMV-seropositive and one seronegative. General study findings and limits: In several donors, dominant clonotypes made up roughly 25-60.1% of CD3+CD56-NKG2C+ cells. NKG2C+ dominant clonotypes from over five donors made up roughly 1.0-7.5% of CD8+ T cells.

The CDR3 has 14 amino acids. CDR1 and CDR2 (germline): LGHDT, YNNKEL (reference sequence). TCR beta cDNA was made by 5'RACE template switching with UMIs. TCRdb reprocessed the 5' RACE reads and keeps a single row for each CDR3 protein, giving no DNA. The sample has a few hundred thousand distinct CDR3 sequences. The gene calls are TRBV3-1 and TRBJ1-6; TCRdb outputs TRBD1, but without DNA this stays unchecked. Sequencing input: blood T cells: a sorted CD56 or NKG2C T cell subset, CD4+ or CD8+ T cells, or bulk PBMC T cells (not recorded which). This TCR came from a man aged 18-75 years in good health. CDR3 amino acids: CASSQQQGNSPLHF.